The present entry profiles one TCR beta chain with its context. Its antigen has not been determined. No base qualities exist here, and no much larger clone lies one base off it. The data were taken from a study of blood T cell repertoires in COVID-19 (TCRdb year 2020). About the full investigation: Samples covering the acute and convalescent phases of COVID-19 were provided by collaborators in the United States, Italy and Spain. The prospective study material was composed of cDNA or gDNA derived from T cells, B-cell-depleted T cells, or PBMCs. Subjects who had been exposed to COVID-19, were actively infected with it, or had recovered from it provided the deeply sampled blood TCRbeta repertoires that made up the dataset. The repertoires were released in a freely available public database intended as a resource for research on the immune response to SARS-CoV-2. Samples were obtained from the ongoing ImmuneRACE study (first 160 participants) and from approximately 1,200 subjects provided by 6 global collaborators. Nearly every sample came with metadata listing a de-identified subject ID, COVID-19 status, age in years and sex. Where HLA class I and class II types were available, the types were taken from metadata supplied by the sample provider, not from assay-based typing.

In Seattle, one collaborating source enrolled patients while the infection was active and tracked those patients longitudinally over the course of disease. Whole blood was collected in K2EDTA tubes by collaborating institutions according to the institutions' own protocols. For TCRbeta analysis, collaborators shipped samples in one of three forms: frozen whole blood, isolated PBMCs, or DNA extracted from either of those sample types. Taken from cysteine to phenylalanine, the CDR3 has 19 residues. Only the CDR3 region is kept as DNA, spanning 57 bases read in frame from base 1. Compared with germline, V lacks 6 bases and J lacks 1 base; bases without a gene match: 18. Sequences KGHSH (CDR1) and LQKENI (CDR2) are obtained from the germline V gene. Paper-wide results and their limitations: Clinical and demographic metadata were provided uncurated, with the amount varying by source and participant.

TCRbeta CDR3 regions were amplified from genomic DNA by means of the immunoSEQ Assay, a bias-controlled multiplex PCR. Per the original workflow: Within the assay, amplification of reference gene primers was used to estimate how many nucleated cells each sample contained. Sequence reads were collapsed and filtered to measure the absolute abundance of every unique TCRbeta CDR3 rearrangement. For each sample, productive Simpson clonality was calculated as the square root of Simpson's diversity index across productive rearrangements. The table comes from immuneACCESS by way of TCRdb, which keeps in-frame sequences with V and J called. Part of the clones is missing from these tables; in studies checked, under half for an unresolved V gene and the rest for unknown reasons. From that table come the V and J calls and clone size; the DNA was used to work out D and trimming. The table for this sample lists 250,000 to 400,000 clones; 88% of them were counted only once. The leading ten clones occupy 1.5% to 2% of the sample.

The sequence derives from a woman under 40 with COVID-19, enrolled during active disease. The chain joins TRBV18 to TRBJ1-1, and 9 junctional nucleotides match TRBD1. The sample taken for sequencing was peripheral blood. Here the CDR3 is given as CASSPLPRDRANSNTEAFF. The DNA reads TGTGCCAGCTCCCCATTGCCTCGGGACAGGGCAAACTCGAACACTGAAGCTTTCTTT.